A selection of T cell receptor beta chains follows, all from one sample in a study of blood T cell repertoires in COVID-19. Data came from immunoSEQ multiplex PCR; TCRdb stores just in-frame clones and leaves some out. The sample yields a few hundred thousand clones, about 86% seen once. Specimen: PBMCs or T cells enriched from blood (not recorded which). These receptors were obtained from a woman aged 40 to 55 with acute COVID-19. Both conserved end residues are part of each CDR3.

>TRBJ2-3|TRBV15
CATSPRDRGKNTQYF
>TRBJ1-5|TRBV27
CASSLRAPSNQPQHF
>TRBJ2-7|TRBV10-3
CAISESTVWAYEQYF
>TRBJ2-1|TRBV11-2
CASSLDGLEVRLYNEQFF
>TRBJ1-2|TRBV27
CASSPRDRTTYGYTF
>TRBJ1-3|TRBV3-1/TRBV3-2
CASSQEYPSGTGGNTIYF
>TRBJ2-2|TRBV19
CASSWDRGVPGELFF
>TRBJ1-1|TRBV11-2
CASSDLWFGITNTEAFF
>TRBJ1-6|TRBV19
CASSPRTPSNSPLHF
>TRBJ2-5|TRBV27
CASSPRGLAGVYRETQYF
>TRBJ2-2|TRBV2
CASSEGRGKTGELFF
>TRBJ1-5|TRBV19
CASSIKTGGNQPQHF
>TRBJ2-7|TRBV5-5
CASSPKRSTSGTYEQYF
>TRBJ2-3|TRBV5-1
CASSWGDRGPVDTQYF
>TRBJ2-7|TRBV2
CASTLTGGHEQYF
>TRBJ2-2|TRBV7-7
CASSILNTGELFF
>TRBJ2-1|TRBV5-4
CASSSGRNEQFF
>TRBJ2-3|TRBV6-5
CASSSDRQFGTDTQYF
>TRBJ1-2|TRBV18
CASSPAHGGVYGYTF
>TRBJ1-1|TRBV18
CASSPATMNTEAFF
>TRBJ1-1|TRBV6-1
CASSVRRGGAGTEAFF
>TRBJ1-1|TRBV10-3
CAISESTNQAEAFF
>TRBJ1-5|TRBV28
CASRTFIGWRLTSNQPQHF
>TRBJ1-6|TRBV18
CASSQGGSDNSPLHF
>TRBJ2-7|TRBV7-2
CASSLITTGAGYEQYF
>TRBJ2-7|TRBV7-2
CASNVDYRETTFYEQYF
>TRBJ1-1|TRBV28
CASSGEDLNTEAFF
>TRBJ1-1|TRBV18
CATSRGITEAFF
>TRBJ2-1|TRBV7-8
CASSPSRLATYNEQFF
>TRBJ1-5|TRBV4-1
CASSQGVLSNQPQHF
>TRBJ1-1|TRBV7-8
CASSLDRGGTEAFF
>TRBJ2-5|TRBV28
CASSSLGGMGQETQYF
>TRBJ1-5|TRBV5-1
CASSLAAGLNQPQHF
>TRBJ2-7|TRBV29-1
CSVGLAGTYEQYF
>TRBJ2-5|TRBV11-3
CASSSGETQYF
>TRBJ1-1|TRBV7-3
CASSSHDRGPRAFF
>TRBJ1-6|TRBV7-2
CASSLRQENSPLHF
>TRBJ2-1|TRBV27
CASSLAGVYNEQFF
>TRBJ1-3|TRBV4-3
CASSQETGRRNTIYF
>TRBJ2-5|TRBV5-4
CASSFDRFQETQYF
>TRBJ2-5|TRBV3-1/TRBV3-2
CASSQNMRETQYF
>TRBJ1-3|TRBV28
CASSSPEGGFGNTIYF
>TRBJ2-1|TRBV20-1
CSASATSGSSDEQFF
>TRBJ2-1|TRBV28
CASSFQTSGRGNEQFF
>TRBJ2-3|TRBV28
CASSGRTSGRVSDTQYF
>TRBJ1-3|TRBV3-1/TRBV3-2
CASSQAGAGNTIYF
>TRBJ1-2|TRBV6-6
CASKPRPIQGGYTF
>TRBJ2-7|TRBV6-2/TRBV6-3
CASSFALYEQYF